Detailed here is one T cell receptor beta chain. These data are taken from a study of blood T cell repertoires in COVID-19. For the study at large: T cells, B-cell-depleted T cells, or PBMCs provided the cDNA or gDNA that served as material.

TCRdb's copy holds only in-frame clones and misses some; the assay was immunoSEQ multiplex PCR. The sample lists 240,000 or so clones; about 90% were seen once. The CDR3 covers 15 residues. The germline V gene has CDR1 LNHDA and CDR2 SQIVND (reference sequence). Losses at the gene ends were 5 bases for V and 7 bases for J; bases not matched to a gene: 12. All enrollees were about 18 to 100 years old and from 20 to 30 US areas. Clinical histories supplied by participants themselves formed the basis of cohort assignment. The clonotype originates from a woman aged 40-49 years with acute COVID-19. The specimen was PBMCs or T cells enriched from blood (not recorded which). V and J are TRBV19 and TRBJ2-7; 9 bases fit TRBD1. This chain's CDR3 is CASSQVGTGFLEQYF. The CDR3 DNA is TGTGCCAGTAGTCAAGTAGGGACAGGGTTTCTGGAGCAGTACTTC. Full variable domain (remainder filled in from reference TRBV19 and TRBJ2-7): DGGITQSPKYLFRKEGQNVTLSCEQNLNHDAMYWYRQDPGQGLRLIYYSQIVNDFQKGDIAEGYSVSREKKESFPLTVTSAQKNPTAFYLCASSQVGTGFLEQYFGPGTRLTVT.